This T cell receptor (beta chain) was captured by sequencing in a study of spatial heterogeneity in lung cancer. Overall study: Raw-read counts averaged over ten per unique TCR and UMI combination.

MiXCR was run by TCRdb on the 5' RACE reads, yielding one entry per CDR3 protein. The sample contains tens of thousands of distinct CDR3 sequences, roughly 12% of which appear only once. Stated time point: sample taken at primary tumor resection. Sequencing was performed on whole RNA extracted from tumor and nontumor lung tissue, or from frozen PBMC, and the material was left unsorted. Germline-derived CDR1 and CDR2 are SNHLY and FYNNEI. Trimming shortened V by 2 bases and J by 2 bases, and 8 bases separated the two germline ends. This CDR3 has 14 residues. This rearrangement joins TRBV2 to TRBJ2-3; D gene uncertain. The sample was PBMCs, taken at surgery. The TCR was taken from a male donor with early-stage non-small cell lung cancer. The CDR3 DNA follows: TGTGCCAGCAGTGAACGGGTAAACACAGATACGCAGTATTTT. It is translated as CASSERVNTDTQYF.